Sequencing of this T cell receptor (beta chain) was carried out in a study of blood T cell repertoires in COVID-19. Study context: In each case, the material was cDNA or gDNA derived from T cells, B-cell-depleted T cells, or PBMCs.

Per the original methods: Counts of nucleated cells, estimated from reference gene primer amplification, were obtained. Profiled with immunoSEQ multiplex PCR; TCRdb holds only in-frame clones, not every one. That table furnishes V, J and clone size, whereas the DNA furnished D and trimming. The sample carries 100,000 to 150,000 clones, roughly 84% recorded once. The CDR3 is made up of 17 amino acids. With V trimmed by 1 base and J by 2 bases, 4 bases remained unmatched. The V gene's germline CDR1 is LGHNA and CDR2 YNFKEQ. This clonotype originated in a woman older than 75 with acute or convalescent COVID-19. V usage is TRBV4-2 and J usage is TRBJ2-3; 12 bases are shared with TRBD2. Source material: peripheral blood. CDR3 residues: CASSQVGLAGSTDTQYF. CDR3 sequence (DNA): TGTGCCAGCAGCCAAGTGGGACTAGCGGGTTCCACAGATACGCAGTATTTT.